This T cell receptor beta chain was documented in a study of blood T cell repertoires in COVID-19. On the study more broadly: Some COVID-19 samples were acute and others convalescent; all came from the United States, Italy and Spain.

This clone was seen a handful of times. Sequenced by immunoSEQ multiplex PCR; TCRdb stores in-frame clones only, minus some. The sample yields about 99,000 clones, approximately 80% seen once. Germline-derived CDR1 and CDR2 are SQVTM and ANQGSEA. CDR3 length: 13 amino acids. Trimming removed 2 bases from V and 5 bases from J, with 9 bases in between. What was sequenced was peripheral blood. V and J are TRBV29-1 and TRBJ1-4; TRBD1 is a possible D gene (5 bases). The sequence derives from a woman of 80 years or more with active or convalescent COVID-19. The DNA of the CDR3 is TGCAGCGTTGAAAGGGACTCGAATGAAAAACTGTTTTTT. Protein: CSVERDSNEKLFF. Full variable domain (rest looked up from reference TRBV29-1 and TRBJ1-4): SAVISQKPSRDICQRGTSLTIQCQVDSQVTMMFWYRQQPGQSLTLIATANQGSEATYESGFVIDKFPISRPNLTFSTLTVSNMSPEDSSIYLCSVERDSNEKLFFGSGTQLSVL.